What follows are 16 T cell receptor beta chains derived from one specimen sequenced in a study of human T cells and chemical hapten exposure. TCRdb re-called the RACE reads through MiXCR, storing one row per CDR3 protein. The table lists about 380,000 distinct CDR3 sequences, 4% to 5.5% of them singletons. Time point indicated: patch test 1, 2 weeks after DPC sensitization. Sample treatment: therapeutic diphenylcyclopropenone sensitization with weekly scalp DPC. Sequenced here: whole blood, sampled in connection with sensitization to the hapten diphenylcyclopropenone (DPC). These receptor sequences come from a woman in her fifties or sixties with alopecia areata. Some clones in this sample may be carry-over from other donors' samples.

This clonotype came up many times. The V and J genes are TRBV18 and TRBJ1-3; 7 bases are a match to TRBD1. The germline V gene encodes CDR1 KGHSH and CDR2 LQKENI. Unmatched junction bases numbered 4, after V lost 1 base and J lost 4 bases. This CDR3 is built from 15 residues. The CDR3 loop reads CASSPRMDRGNTIYF. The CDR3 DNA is TGTGCCAGCTCACCACGGATGGACAGGGGAAACACCATATATTTT.

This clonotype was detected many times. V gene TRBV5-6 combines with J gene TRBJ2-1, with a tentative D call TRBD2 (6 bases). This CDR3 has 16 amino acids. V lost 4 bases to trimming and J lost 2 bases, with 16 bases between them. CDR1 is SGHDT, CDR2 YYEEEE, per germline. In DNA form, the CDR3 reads TGTGCCAGCAGCGCGCGTGGGGACTCCGCCTACAATGAGCAGTTCTTC. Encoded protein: CASSARGDSAYNEQFF.

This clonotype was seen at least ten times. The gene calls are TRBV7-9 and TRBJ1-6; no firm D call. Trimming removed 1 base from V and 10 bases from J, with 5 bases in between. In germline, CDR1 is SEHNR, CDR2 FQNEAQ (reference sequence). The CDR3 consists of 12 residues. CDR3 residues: CASSLGNSPLHF. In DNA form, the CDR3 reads TGTGCCAGCAGCTTAGGTAACTCACCCCTCCACTTT.

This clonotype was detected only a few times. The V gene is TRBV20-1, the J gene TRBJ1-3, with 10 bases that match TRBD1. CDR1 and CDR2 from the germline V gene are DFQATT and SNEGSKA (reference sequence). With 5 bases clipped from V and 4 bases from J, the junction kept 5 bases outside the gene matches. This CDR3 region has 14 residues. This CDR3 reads CSAGQGERGNTIYF. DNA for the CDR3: TGCAGTGCTGGACAGGGGGAACGAGGAAACACCATATATTTT.

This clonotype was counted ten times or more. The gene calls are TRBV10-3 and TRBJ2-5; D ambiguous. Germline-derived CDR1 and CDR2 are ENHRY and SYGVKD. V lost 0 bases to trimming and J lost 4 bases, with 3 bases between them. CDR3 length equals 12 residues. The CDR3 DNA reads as TGTGCCATCAGTGAGTCGAGAGAGACCCAGTACTTC. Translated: CAISESRETQYF.

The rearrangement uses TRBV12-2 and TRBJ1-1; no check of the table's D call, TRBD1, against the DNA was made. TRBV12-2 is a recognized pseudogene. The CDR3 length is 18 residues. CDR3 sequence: CASRELPGQGAKNTEAFF. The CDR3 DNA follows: TGTGCAAGTCGCGAACTACCGGGACAGGGGGCGAAGAACACTGAAGCTTTCTTT.

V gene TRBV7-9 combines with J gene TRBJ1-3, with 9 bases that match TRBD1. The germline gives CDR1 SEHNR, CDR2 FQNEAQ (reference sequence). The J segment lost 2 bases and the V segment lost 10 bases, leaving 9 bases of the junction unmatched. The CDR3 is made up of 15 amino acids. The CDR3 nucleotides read TGTGCCACTCTCCCCCGGGACAGGGCTGGAAACACCATATATTTT. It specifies CATLPRDRAGNTIYF.

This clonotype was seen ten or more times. CDR3 protein: CSVDPGGSKQFF. CDR3 DNA sequence: TGCAGCGTTGACCCCGGCGGGAGTAAGCAGTTCTTC. The V gene is TRBV29-1, the J gene TRBJ2-1, with TRBD2 matching over 7 bases. The CDR3 consists of 12 residues. The ends lost 3 bases at V and 11 bases at J; junction bases unmatched: 7. Germline-derived CDR1 and CDR2 are SQVTM and ANQGSEA.

The CDR3 loop reads CASSSASPGAGTEAFF. The CDR3 nucleotides are TGTGCCAGCAGTTCCGCCTCCCCGGGGGCAGGGACTGAAGCTTTCTTT. The chain carries TRBV6-2 or TRBV6-3 and TRBJ1-1, with D possibly TRBD1 on 6 matching bases. Germline CDR1 reads MNHEY; CDR2 reads SVGEGT. This CDR3 spans 16 amino acids. Trimming removed 4 bases at V and 5 bases at J, with 20 bases between.

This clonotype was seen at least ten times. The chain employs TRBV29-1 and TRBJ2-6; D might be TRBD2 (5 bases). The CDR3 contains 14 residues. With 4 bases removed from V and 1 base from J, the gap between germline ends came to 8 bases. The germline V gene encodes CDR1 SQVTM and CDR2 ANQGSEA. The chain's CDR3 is CSVGSASGANVLTF. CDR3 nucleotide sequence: TGCAGCGTTGGTAGCGCTTCTGGGGCCAACGTCCTGACTTTC. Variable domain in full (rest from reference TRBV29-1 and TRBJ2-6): SAVISQKPSRDICQRGTSLTIQCQVDSQVTMMFWYRQQPGQSLTLIATANQGSEATYESGFVIDKFPISRPNLTFSTLTVSNMSPEDSSIYLCSVGSASGANVLTFGAGSRLTVL.

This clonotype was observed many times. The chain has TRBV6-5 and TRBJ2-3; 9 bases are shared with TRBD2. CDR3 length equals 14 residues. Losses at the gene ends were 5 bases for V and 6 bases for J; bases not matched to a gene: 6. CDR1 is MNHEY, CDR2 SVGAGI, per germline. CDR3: CASSRGGAGDTQYF. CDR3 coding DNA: TGTGCCAGCAGTCGCGGGGGGGCCGGCGATACGCAGTATTTT.

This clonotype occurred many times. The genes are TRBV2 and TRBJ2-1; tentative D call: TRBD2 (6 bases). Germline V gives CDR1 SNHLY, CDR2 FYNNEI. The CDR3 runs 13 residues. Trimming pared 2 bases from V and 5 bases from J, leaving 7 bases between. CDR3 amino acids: CASSERGNNEQFF. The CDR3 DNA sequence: TGTGCCAGCAGTGAACGGGGGAACAATGAGCAGTTCTTC.

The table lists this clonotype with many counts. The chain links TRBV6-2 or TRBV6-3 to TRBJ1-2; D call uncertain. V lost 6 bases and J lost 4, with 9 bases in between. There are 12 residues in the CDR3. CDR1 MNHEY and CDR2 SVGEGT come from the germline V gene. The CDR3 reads CASRETAYGYTF. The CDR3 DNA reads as TGTGCCAGCAGGGAGACGGCCTATGGCTACACCTTC.

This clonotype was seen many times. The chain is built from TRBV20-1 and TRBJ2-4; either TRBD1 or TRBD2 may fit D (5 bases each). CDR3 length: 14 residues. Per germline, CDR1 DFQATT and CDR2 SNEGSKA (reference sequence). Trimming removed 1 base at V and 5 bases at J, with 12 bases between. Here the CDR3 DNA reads TGCAGTGCTAGAGTGAAGGGGCGGGAAAACATTCAGTACTTC. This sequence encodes CSARVKGRENIQYF.

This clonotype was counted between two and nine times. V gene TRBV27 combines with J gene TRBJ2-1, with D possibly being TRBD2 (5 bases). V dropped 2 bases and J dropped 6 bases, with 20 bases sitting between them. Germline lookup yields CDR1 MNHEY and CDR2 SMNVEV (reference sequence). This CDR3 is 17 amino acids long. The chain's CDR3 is CASSLGGPTGPANEQFF. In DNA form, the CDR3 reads TGTGCCAGCAGTTTAGGAGGTCCGACTGGGCCAGCCAATGAGCAGTTCTTC.

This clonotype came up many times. Here the CDR3 reads CASISGGSSNTEAFF. CDR3 coding DNA: TGTGCCAGCATCTCAGGGGGATCGAGTAACACTGAAGCTTTCTTT. V gene TRBV12-3 or TRBV12-4 combines with J gene TRBJ1-1; 7 bases are a match to TRBD1. The CDR3 length is 15 residues. V shed 7 bases and J 2 bases; nucleotides not matched to a gene: 10.